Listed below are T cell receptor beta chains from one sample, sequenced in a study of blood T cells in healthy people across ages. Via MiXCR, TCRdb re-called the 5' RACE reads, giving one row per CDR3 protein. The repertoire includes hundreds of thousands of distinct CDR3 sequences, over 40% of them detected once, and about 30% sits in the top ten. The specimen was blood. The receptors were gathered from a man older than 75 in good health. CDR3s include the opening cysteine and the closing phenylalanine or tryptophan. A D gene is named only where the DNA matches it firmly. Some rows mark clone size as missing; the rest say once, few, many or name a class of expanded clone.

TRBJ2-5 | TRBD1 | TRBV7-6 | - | CASSADRIQETQYF | TGTGCCAGCAGCGCGGACAGGATCCAAGAGACCCAGTACTTC
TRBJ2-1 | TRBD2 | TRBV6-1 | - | CASSGGLAEISYNEQFF | TGTGCCAGCAGTGGGGGACTAGCGGAAATCTCCTACAATGAGCAGTTCTTC
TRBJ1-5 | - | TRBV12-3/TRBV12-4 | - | CASSFSAGQPQHF | TGTGCCAGCAGTTTTTCGGCAGGGCAGCCCCAGCATTTT
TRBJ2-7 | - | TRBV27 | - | CASSSGTRRYEQYF | TGTGCCAGCAGCTCCGGGACAAGGAGGTACGAGCAGTACTTC
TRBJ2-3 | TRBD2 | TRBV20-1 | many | CSGSKRTSGPSTDTQYF | TGCAGTGGGAGTAAAAGGACTAGCGGACCATCAACAGATACGCAGTATTTT
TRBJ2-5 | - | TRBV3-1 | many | CASSQATRGVFQETQYF | TGTGCCAGCAGCCAAGCGACAAGAGGGGTATTTCAAGAGACCCAGTACTTC
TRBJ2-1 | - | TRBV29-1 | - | CSVYMNQGLNGNEQFF | TGCAGCGTCTACATGAACCAGGGCTTGAACGGGAATGAGCAGTTCTTC
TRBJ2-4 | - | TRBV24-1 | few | CATSAAGAQNIQYF | TGTGCCACCAGTGCCGCAGGGGCACAAAACATTCAGTACTTC
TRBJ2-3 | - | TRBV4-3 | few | CASKAETSTDTQYF | TGCGCCAGCAAAGCAGAAACTAGCACAGATACGCAGTATTTT
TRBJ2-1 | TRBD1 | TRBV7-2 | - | CASSFGTGQNEQFF | TGTGCCAGCAGCTTCGGGACAGGGCAGAATGAGCAGTTCTTC
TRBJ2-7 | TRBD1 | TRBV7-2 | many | CASSLGGRGRSYEQYF | TGTGCCAGCAGCTTAGGGGGAAGGGGGCGTTCCTACGAGCAGTACTTC
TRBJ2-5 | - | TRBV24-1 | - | CATSDPLETQYF | TGTGCCACCAGTGACCCTCTAGAGACCCAGTACTTC